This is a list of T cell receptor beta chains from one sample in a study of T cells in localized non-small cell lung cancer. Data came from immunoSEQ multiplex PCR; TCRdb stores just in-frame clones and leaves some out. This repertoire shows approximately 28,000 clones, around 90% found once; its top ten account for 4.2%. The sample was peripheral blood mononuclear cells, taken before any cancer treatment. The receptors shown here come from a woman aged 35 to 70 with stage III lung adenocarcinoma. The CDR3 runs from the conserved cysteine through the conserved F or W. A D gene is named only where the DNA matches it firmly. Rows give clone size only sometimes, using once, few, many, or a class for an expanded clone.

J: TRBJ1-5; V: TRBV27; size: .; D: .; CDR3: CASSRQGEQPQHF; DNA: TGTGCCAGCAGCCGGCAAGGAGAGCAGCCCCAGCATTTT
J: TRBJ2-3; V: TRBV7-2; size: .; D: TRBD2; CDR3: CASSSLAGITDTQYF; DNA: TGTGCCAGCAGCTCCCTAGCGGGGATCACAGATACGCAGTATTTT
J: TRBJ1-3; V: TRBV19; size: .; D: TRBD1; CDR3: CASSALQGTGGNTIYF; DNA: TGTGCCAGTAGTGCACTTCAGGGGACAGGTGGAAACACCATATATTTT
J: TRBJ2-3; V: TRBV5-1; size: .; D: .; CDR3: CASSLDAGNRDTQYF; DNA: TGCGCCAGCAGCTTGGATGCGGGTAATCGAGATACGCAGTATTTT
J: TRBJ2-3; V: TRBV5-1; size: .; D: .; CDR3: CASSLVQTLKDTQYF; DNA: TGCGCCAGCAGCTTGGTCCAGACCCTCAAAGATACGCAGTATTTT
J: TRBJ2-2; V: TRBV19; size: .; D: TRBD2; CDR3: CASSMQREFFSGELFF; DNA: TGTGCCAGTAGTATGCAGCGGGAGTTCTTTTCCGGGGAGCTGTTTTTT
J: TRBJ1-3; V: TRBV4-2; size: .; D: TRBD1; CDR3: CASSQEQGPVGNTIYF; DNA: TGTGCCAGCAGCCAAGAACAGGGGCCGGTCGGAAACACCATATATTTT
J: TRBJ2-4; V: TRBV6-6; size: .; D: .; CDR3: CASSRRDTGIQYF; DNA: TGTGCCAGCAGCCGCCGGGACACCGGCATTCAGTACTTC
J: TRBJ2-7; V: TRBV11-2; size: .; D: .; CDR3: CASSWSTSYEQYF; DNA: TGTGCCAGCAGCTGGTCAACCTCCTACGAGCAGTACTTC
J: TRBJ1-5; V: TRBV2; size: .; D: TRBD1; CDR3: CASSRTGGDQPQHF; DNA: TGTGCCAGCTCTCGGACAGGAGGGGATCAGCCCCAGCATTTT
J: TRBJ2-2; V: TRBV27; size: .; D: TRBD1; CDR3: CASSRPGQGSTGELFF; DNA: TGTGCCAGCAGTCGACCCGGACAGGGGTCTACCGGGGAGCTGTTTTTT
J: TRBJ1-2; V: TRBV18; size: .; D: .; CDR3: CASSRGESVGYTF; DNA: TGTGCCAGCTCACGGGGAGAGTCAGTTGGCTACACCTTC
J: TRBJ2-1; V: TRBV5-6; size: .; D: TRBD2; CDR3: CASSLRTSGRNEQFF; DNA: TGTGCCAGCAGCCTCAGGACTAGCGGGAGAAATGAGCAGTTCTTC
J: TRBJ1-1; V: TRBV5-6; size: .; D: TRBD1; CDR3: CATGDSPNTEAFF; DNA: TGTGCCACCGGGGACAGCCCGAACACTGAAGCTTTCTTT
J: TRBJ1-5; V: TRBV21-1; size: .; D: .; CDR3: CASSKDSLNQPQHF; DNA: TGTGCCAGCAGCAAGGACAGCCTCAATCAGCCCCAGCATTTT
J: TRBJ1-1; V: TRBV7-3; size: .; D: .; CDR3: CASSGDMNTEAFF; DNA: TGTGCCAGCAGCGGGGACATGAACACTGAAGCTTTCTTT
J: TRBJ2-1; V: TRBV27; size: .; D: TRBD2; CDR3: CASSLLPFSGSSYNEQFF; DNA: TGTGCCAGCAGTTTACTCCCCTTCAGCGGGAGTTCCTACAATGAGCAGTTCTTC
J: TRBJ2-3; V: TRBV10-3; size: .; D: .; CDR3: CAIRQSREADTQYF; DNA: TGTGCCATCAGACAAAGTAGGGAGGCAGATACGCAGTATTTT
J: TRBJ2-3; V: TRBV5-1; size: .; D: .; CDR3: CASSFGDRTDTQYF; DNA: TGCGCCAGCAGCTTCGGGGATCGCACAGATACGCAGTATTTT
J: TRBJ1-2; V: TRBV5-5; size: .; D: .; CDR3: CASGFGGVGGYTF; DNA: TGTGCCAGCGGATTCGGAGGGGTAGGTGGCTACACCTTC
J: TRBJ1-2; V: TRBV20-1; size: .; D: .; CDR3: CSARERRSYTF; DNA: TGCAGTGCTAGAGAAAGGCGGAGCTACACCTTC
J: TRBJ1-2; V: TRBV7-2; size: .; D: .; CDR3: CASSSRVDSSNGYTF; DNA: TGTGCCAGCAGCTCTAGGGTAGACAGCTCCAATGGCTACACCTTC
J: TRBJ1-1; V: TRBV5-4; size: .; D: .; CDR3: CASSFPPTANTEAFF; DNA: TGTGCCAGCAGCTTCCCACCTACAGCGAACACTGAAGCTTTCTTT
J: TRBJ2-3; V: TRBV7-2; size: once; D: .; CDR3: CASSLRQPDTQYF; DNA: TGTGCCAGCAGCTTAAGACAGCCAGATACGCAGTATTTT
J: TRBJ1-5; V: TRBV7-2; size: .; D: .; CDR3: CASSPNSNQPQHF; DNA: TGTGCCAGCAGCCCAAATAGCAATCAGCCCCAGCATTTT
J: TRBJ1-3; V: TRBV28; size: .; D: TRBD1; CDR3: CASKGGQGQSSGNTIYF; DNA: TGTGCCAGCAAGGGGGGACAGGGTCAATCCTCTGGAAACACCATATATTTT